These T cell receptor beta chains were read from a single sample in a study of neurological immune-mediated disorders. TCRdb reanalysed the 5' RACE reads using MiXCR and keeps one entry per CDR3 protein. This sample has roughly 70,000 distinct CDR3 sequences, with roughly 3.6% found just once. The sequenced sample consisted of PBMCs. These receptor sequences come from a man aged 25-40 years with multiple sclerosis. Both conserved end residues are part of each CDR3. Fields, in order: clone size, D gene, V gene, J gene, CDR3 DNA, CDR3 protein. A D gene is named only where the DNA matches it firmly. Clone size is given for some rows only: seen once, a few or many times, or a class if the clone is expanded.

many	TRBD2	TRBV6-5	TRBJ2-2	TGTGCCAGCAATAAAATGCGACTAGCTTCAACCGGGGAGCTGTTTTTT	CASNKMRLASTGELFF
many	TRBD1	TRBV5-1	TRBJ1-1	TGCGCCAGCAGCTCGGGACAGTTCACTGAAGCTTTCTTT	CASSSGQFTEAFF
many	TRBD1	TRBV9	TRBJ1-1	TGTGCCAGCAGCACCACAGGGGGGACGAACACTGAAGCTTTCTTT	CASSTTGGTNTEAFF
many	.	TRBV20-1	TRBJ2-5	TGCAGTGTCGGACAGGGGTCTTCTAGCGGGGGAAAAGAGACCCAGTACTTC	CSVGQGSSSGGKETQYF
medium-sized	.	TRBV5-5	TRBJ2-1	TGTGCCAGCAGCTTTGGACTGGAGAATGAGCAGTTCTTC	CASSFGLENEQFF
many	.	TRBV29-1	TRBJ2-2	TGCAGCGCTACATCTGGTACCGGGGAGCTGTTTTTT	CSATSGTGELFF
many	.	TRBV7-2	TRBJ1-2	TGTGCCAGCAGCTTAGCAGGGAGGGACTATGGCTACACCTTC	CASSLAGRDYGYTF
many	.	TRBV7-9	TRBJ2-3	TGTGCCAGCAGCTTAGGAGGAGGACTCACAGATACGCAGTATTTT	CASSLGGGLTDTQYF
many	.	TRBV6-5	TRBJ2-3	TGTGCCAGCAGTTACGGACGTGGGGATACGCAGTATTTT	CASSYGRGDTQYF
many	.	TRBV12-3/TRBV12-4	TRBJ1-1	TGTGCCAGCAGTTCCGGGGGCGCGATATCCGTGGACACTGAAGCTTTCTTT	CASSSGGAISVDTEAFF
many	.	TRBV7-2	TRBJ2-3	TGTGCCAGCAGCCCCCTGCGGTCCACAGATACGCAGTATTTT	CASSPLRSTDTQYF
many	.	TRBV12-3/TRBV12-4	TRBJ2-2	TGTGCCAGCAGTTGGCAGGGGGGTTTGCGGGAGCTGTTTTTT	CASSWQGGLRELFF
many	.	TRBV14	TRBJ2-1	TGTGCCAGCAGCGACTACAGGGTTGCGCAGTTCTTC	CASSDYRVAQFF
many	.	TRBV27	TRBJ1-1	TGTGCCAGCAGGGGCTATGGGGATCACACTGAAGCTTTCTTT	CASRGYGDHTEAFF
many	TRBD1	TRBV20-1	TRBJ2-7	TGCAGTGCTAATCTAGGACAGGGTGTCTACGAGCAGTACTTC	CSANLGQGVYEQYF
many	.	TRBV5-1	TRBJ2-1	TGCGCCAGCAGCTTAGAGGGGGGGAGTTACAATGAGCAGTTCTTC	CASSLEGGSYNEQFF
many	.	TRBV5-1	TRBJ2-1	TGCGCCAGCAGCTTGGAAGGCCCATCCTACAATGAGCAGTTCTTC	CASSLEGPSYNEQFF
many	.	TRBV7-2	TRBJ2-4	TGTGCCAGCAGCCGAGGGGGGGGCGGTGGAAACATTCAGTACTTC	CASSRGGGGGNIQYF
many	.	TRBV20-1	TRBJ1-2	TGCAGTGCTTATGATGAGTCCTATGGCTACACCTTC	CSAYDESYGYTF
many	.	TRBV12-3/TRBV12-4	TRBJ2-5	TGTGCCAGCAGTACCCCGGGGGCGGGGGCCCAAGAGACCCAGTACTTC	CASSTPGAGAQETQYF
many	.	TRBV4-1	TRBJ2-7	TGCGCCAGCAGCCAGGATCCGGGACTTAACTACGAGCAGTACTTC	CASSQDPGLNYEQYF
.	TRBD1	TRBV12-3/TRBV12-4	TRBJ1-1	TGTGCCAGCAGTTTAAGACAGGGGGATAGCCCTGAAGCTTTCTTT	CASSLRQGDSPEAFF
many	.	TRBV20-1	TRBJ1-1	TGCAGTGCTAGTGACAGGACGCCTTTCTTT	CSASDRTPFF
many	.	TRBV4-1	TRBJ2-7	TGCGCCAGCAGCCAAGTTGTATCTGGTTACGAGCAGTACTTC	CASSQVVSGYEQYF
many	.	TRBV7-2	TRBJ1-6	TGTGCCAGCACCCCGACCCTGGGGTATTCACCCCTCCACTTT	CASTPTLGYSPLHF
many	TRBD1	TRBV20-1	TRBJ1-4	TGCAGTGCTAGAGTCATGCGGACAGGGGTCCAAAATGAAAAACTGTTTTTT	CSARVMRTGVQNEKLFF
many	.	TRBV15	TRBJ2-5	TGTGCCACCAGCATTTTCCTAGCGCCCCAAGAGACCCAGTACTTC	CATSIFLAPQETQYF
many	TRBD2	TRBV20-1	TRBJ2-3	TGCAGTGCTGGACTAGCGGGGGGCCGGGATACGCAGTATTTT	CSAGLAGGRDTQYF
.	TRBD2	TRBV20-1	TRBJ2-3	TGCAGTGCTAGAGATGTTAAAGGCCTAGCGGGGGGGCTTGTAACAGATACGCAGTATTTT	CSARDVKGLAGGLVTDTQYF
many	.	TRBV29-1	TRBJ1-1	TGCAGCGTCGCCCGACAGGACACTGAAGCTTTCTTT	CSVARQDTEAFF
many	.	TRBV5-1	TRBJ1-1	TGCGCCAGCAGCTTGTACAGATCCATGAACACTGAAGCTTTCTTT	CASSLYRSMNTEAFF
many	TRBD1	TRBV6-5	TRBJ1-5	TGTGCCAGCAGTTACGGACAGGGTGGCCAGCCCCAGCATTTT	CASSYGQGGQPQHF
many	.	TRBV5-1	TRBJ2-7	TGCGCCAGCAGCTTAAAGAAGGGGGGGCACTACGAGCAGTACTTC	CASSLKKGGHYEQYF
many	.	TRBV10-1	TRBJ2-3	TGCGCCAGCAGTGAGAATCCCAGTAAGGCGGATACGCAGTATTTT	CASSENPSKADTQYF
many	.	TRBV12-3/TRBV12-4	TRBJ2-7	TGTGCCAGCAGTTTAATATGGAGGGAGCAGTACTTC	CASSLIWREQYF
many	.	TRBV5-1	TRBJ2-1	TGCGCCAGCAGCTTGGCCAAGGAGTCTTCCTACAATGAGCAGTTCTTC	CASSLAKESSYNEQFF
many	.	TRBV21-1	TRBJ2-5	TGTGCCAGCACCGCTAGGGAACAAGAGACCCAGTACTTC	CASTAREQETQYF
many	.	TRBV20-1	TRBJ1-1	TGCAGTGCTCTCAGGGCGGCAGGCTCTTCTCTGAACACTGAAGCTTTCTTT	CSALRAAGSSLNTEAFF
many	.	TRBV20-1	TRBJ1-6	TGCAGTGCTAGAGACATGGGCTCGAGCTCCTATAATTCACCCCTCCACTTT	CSARDMGSSSYNSPLHF
many	.	TRBV20-1	TRBJ1-6	TGCAGTGCCCGGACGCCTAATAATTCACCCCTCCACTTT	CSARTPNNSPLHF
many	.	TRBV7-8	TRBJ2-1	TGTGCCAGCAGCCCGGGGCGTGTTGATGAGCAGTTCTTC	CASSPGRVDEQFF
many	.	TRBV7-2	TRBJ2-5	TGTGCCAGCAGCCCTGTCAGGGGTTCGCGGGAGACCCAGTACTTC	CASSPVRGSRETQYF
many	.	TRBV9	TRBJ2-4	.	CASSVGTGSLYF